These T cell receptor beta chains were read from a single sample in a study of T cell responses to AZD1222 COVID-19 vaccine. Repertoires were generated with immunoSEQ multiplex PCR, while TCRdb's copy carries only in-frame clones and drops some. The sample includes 65,000 to 80,000 clones, about 92% of them seen just once. Sequenced here: peripheral blood, sampled on day 0 of AZD1222 vaccination. Receptors were obtained from an adult in good health. CDR3s include the opening cysteine and the closing phenylalanine or tryptophan. The order of the fields is D gene, V gene, clone size, J gene, CDR3 protein, CDR3 DNA. A D gene is named only where the DNA matches it firmly. Not all rows give a size; the values are once, few, many and, for expanded clones, a class.

TRBD1	TRBV6-6	NA	TRBJ1-2	CASSYITGDGYTF	TGTGCCAGCAGTTACATAACAGGGGATGGCTACACCTTC
NA	TRBV11-3	NA	TRBJ2-6	CASSYGGANVLTF	TGTGCCAGCAGCTACGGAGGGGCCAACGTCCTGACTTTC
TRBD2	TRBV2	once	TRBJ2-1	CASSTTGLAGGPSGDEQFF	TGTGCCAGCAGCACTACGGGACTAGCGGGAGGGCCGAGCGGCGATGAGCAGTTCTTC
NA	TRBV5-1	once	TRBJ1-3	CASSNEGTSGNTIYF	TGCGCCAGCAGCAACGAGGGGACCTCTGGAAACACCATATATTTT
TRBD1	TRBV7-9	NA	TRBJ1-6	CASSPGTGVDSPLHF	TGTGCCAGCAGCCCCGGGACAGGGGTAGACTCACCCCTCCACTTT
NA	TRBV7-2	NA	TRBJ1-5	CASSLRNHQPQHF	TGTGCCAGCAGCTTGAGGAACCATCAGCCCCAGCATTTT
NA	TRBV9	NA	TRBJ2-1	CASSSQGDEQFF	TGTGCCAGCAGCTCACAGGGAGATGAGCAGTTCTTC
NA	TRBV27	NA	TRBJ1-6	CASSQRTDHNSPLHF	TGTGCCAGCAGTCAGCGGACAGACCATAATTCACCCCTCCACTTT
NA	TRBV30	NA	TRBJ1-6	CAWSVKGPPSSYNSPLHF	TGTGCCTGGAGTGTAAAGGGGCCTCCCAGCTCCTATAATTCACCCCTCCACTTT
NA	TRBV4-2	NA	TRBJ1-6	CASTVRASYNSPLHF	TGTGCCAGCACGGTCAGGGCTTCCTATAATTCACCCCTCCACTTT
NA	TRBV18	few	TRBJ1-1	CASSPQRGAFF	TGTGCCAGCTCACCACAGCGAGGGGCTTTCTTT
NA	TRBV19	few	TRBJ2-2	CASSSRRAELGTGELFF	TGTGCCAGTAGTTCCAGGCGGGCGGAACTTGGGACCGGGGAGCTGTTTTTT
NA	TRBV3-1/TRBV3-2	NA	TRBJ1-2	CASRPRGPFGYTF	TGTGCCAGCAGGCCAAGGGGCCCCTTTGGCTACACCTTC
NA	TRBV24-1	NA	TRBJ2-1	CATSDGWNWGQFF	TGTGCCACCAGTGATGGTTGGAACTGGGGGCAGTTCTTC
NA	TRBV19	NA	TRBJ2-2	CASSISAGDAGELFF	TGTGCCAGTAGTATATCGGCAGGGGACGCCGGGGAGCTGTTTTTT
NA	TRBV5-1	NA	TRBJ1-4	CASSPGRTNEKLFF	TGCGCCAGCAGCCCGGGACGGACTAATGAAAAACTGTTTTTT
TRBD1	TRBV5-6	NA	TRBJ1-3	CASSLGPGQGNPNTIYF	TGTGCCAGCAGCTTGGGACCGGGACAGGGAAATCCAAACACCATATATTTT
NA	TRBV7-3	NA	TRBJ2-2	CASSLRSSNTGELFF	TGTGCCAGCAGCTTACGGTCCTCGAACACCGGGGAGCTGTTTTTT
TRBD1	TRBV7-9	NA	TRBJ2-1	CASSFRTGGFDEQFF	TGTGCCAGCAGCTTTCGTACAGGGGGATTCGATGAGCAGTTCTTC
NA	TRBV9	few	TRBJ1-1	CASSVEAGNTEAFF	TGTGCCAGCAGCGTAGAAGCGGGGAACACTGAAGCTTTCTTT
NA	TRBV24-1	NA	TRBJ1-6	CATSDFNGNSPLHF	TGTGCCACCAGTGATTTCAACGGGAATTCACCCCTCCACTTT
NA	TRBV3-1/TRBV3-2	once	TRBJ1-1	CASSQVTGRSFF	TGTGCCAGCAGCCAAGTGACGGGGAGGTCTTTCTTT
NA	TRBV7-2	NA	TRBJ2-7	CASSLVVGLGYEQYF	TGTGCCAGCAGCTTAGTTGTAGGGTTGGGCTACGAGCAGTACTTC
TRBD1	TRBV7-3	NA	TRBJ2-1	CASSTPTGNNEQFF	TGTGCCAGCAGCACCCCGACAGGGAACAATGAGCAGTTCTTC
NA	TRBV3-1/TRBV3-2	NA	TRBJ2-6	CASSQQGSGANVLTF	TGTGCCAGCAGCCAACAGGGCTCTGGGGCCAACGTCCTGACTTTC
NA	TRBV3-1/TRBV3-2	NA	TRBJ1-5	CASSQDGGAAGPQHF	TGTGCCAGCAGCCAAGATGGAGGGGCCGCAGGTCCCCAGCATTTT
NA	TRBV7-2	NA	TRBJ1-2	CASSFEDGYTF	TGTGCCAGCAGCTTTGAAGATGGCTACACCTTC
TRBD1	TRBV3-1/TRBV3-2	NA	TRBJ1-1	CASSSNTGGQEAFF	TGTGCCAGCAGCTCGAATACAGGGGGCCAAGAAGCTTTCTTT
NA	TRBV21-1	NA	TRBJ1-1	CASKVDRGTRTVHTEAFF	TGTGCCAGCAAGGTAGACAGGGGCACGCGGACGGTGCACACTGAAGCTTTCTTT
NA	TRBV18	NA	TRBJ1-5	CASSPGGDQPQHF	TGTGCCAGCTCACCCGGGGGTGATCAGCCCCAGCATTTT
NA	TRBV6-2/TRBV6-3	NA	TRBJ2-3	CASSLTPDTQYF	TGTGCCAGCAGTTTAACCCCAGATACGCAGTATTTT
NA	TRBV30	NA	TRBJ1-6	CAWQGDSNSPLHF	TGTGCCTGGCAAGGGGATAGTAATTCACCCCTCCACTTT
NA	TRBV9	NA	TRBJ2-3	CASSVIGPGDTQYF	TGTGCCAGCAGCGTTATAGGGCCTGGGGATACGCAGTATTTT
TRBD1	TRBV5-1	once	TRBJ2-1	CASSWRQGSYNEQFF	TGCGCCAGCAGCTGGCGACAGGGGTCTTACAATGAGCAGTTCTTC
TRBD1	TRBV19	NA	TRBJ2-7	CASMVTGTYEQYF	TGTGCCAGTATGGTGACAGGGACCTACGAGCAGTACTTC
TRBD1	TRBV10-3	few	TRBJ1-2	CAISEGMTGENYGYTF	TGTGCCATCAGTGAGGGGATGACAGGGGAAAACTATGGCTACACCTTC
TRBD1	TRBV3-1/TRBV3-2	few	TRBJ2-3	CASSQDPTGQGDTQYF	TGTGCCAGCAGCCAAGATCCGACCGGACAGGGAGATACGCAGTATTTT
NA	TRBV3-1/TRBV3-2	NA	TRBJ2-5	CASSQDQNRVETQYF	TGTGCCAGCAGCCAAGATCAAAACAGGGTAGAGACCCAGTACTTC
NA	TRBV18	NA	TRBJ2-4	CASSPPRQGTTNIQYF	TGTGCCAGCTCACCACCCCGTCAGGGGACTACGAACATTCAGTACTTC
TRBD1	TRBV6-5	NA	TRBJ1-2	CASSTGTALPGYTF	TGTGCCAGCAGTACCGGGACAGCCCTCCCTGGCTACACCTTC
TRBD1	TRBV7-9	NA	TRBJ2-4	CASRIDRGLQENIQYF	TGTGCCAGCAGGATTGACAGGGGGCTTCAAGAAAACATTCAGTACTTC
NA	TRBV9	NA	TRBJ2-1	CASSVEGGSSSYNEQFF	TGTGCCAGCAGCGTAGAGGGGGGATCCAGCTCCTACAATGAGCAGTTCTTC
TRBD1	TRBV3-1/TRBV3-2	once	TRBJ1-2	CASSRWTGRKGGYTF	TGTGCCAGCAGCCGCTGGACAGGGCGGAAGGGTGGCTACACCTTC
NA	TRBV29-1	NA	TRBJ1-1	CSVASANTEAFF	TGCAGCGTTGCATCGGCAAACACTGAAGCTTTCTTT
TRBD1	TRBV7-9	NA	TRBJ2-7	CASSTRTGDEQYF	TGTGCCAGCAGCACACGGACAGGGGACGAGCAGTACTTC
NA	TRBV2	NA	TRBJ1-1	CASSESQQGRTEAFF	TGTGCCAGCAGTGAATCCCAACAGGGAAGGACTGAAGCTTTCTTT
TRBD1	TRBV7-8	NA	TRBJ1-5	CASSFGGQGSQPQHF	TGTGCCAGCAGCTTTGGGGGACAGGGGAGTCAGCCCCAGCATTTT
NA	TRBV11-3	NA	TRBJ2-1	CASSNEGQIGGNNEQFF	TGTGCCAGCAGCAACGAAGGACAGATTGGGGGGAACAATGAGCAGTTCTTC
NA	TRBV3-1/TRBV3-2	NA	TRBJ1-6	CASSPDNSPLHF	TGTGCCAGCAGCCCGGATAATTCACCCCTCCACTTT
NA	TRBV9	NA	TRBJ2-7	CASSVDGGREYF	TGTGCCAGCAGCGTAGACGGGGGGCGCGAATACTTC
TRBD1	TRBV19	once	TRBJ1-2	CATDPGTGEVRGYTF	TGTGCCACCGACCCCGGGACAGGGGAAGTGCGAGGCTACACCTTC
NA	TRBV30	NA	TRBJ2-2	CAWSGVYTGELFF	TGTGCCTGGAGTGGGGTATACACCGGGGAGCTGTTTTTT